The present T cell receptor beta chain was sequenced within a study of T-cell reconstitution after alpha-beta-depleted transplantation in children. CDR1 and CDR2 from the germline V gene are LGHNA and YSLEER. V shed 1 base and J shed 7 bases, with 14 bases lying between them. The CDR3 extends over 15 amino acids. This clonotype occurred once. Researchers prepared the TCRbeta library using unique molecular identifiers, the study reports. TCRdb called the PCR reads again in MiXCR, with one record for every CDR3 protein. The repertoire consists of more than 500,000 distinct CDR3 sequences, with around 10% occurring once and the leading ten covering around 15%.

This clonotype was sampled from a female patient aged 2 to 10 who had a stem cell transplant for aplastic anemia, so the T cells may come from the graft donor. This sequence joins TRBV4-3 and TRBJ2-1, with no clear D. The sequences come from PBMCs, mostly from graft donor cells, collected 180 days after TCRalphabeta/CD19-depleted stem cell transplant. The CDR3 here is CASSQVIRMGNEQFF. The CDR3 bases are TGCGCCAGCAGCCAAGTAATAAGGATGGGGAATGAGCAGTTCTTC.